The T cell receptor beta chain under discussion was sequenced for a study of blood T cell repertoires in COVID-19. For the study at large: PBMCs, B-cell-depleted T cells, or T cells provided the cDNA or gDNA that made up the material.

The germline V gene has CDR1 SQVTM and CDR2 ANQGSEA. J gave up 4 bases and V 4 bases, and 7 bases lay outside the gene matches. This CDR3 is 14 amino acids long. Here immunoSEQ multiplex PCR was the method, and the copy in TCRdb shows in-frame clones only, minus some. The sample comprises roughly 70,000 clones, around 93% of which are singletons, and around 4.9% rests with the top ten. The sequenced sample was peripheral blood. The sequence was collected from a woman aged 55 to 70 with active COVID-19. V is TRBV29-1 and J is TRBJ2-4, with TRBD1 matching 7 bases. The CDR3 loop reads CSVAPTGVKNIQYF. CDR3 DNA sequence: TGCAGCGTTGCCCCAACAGGGGTTAAAAACATTCAGTACTTC.